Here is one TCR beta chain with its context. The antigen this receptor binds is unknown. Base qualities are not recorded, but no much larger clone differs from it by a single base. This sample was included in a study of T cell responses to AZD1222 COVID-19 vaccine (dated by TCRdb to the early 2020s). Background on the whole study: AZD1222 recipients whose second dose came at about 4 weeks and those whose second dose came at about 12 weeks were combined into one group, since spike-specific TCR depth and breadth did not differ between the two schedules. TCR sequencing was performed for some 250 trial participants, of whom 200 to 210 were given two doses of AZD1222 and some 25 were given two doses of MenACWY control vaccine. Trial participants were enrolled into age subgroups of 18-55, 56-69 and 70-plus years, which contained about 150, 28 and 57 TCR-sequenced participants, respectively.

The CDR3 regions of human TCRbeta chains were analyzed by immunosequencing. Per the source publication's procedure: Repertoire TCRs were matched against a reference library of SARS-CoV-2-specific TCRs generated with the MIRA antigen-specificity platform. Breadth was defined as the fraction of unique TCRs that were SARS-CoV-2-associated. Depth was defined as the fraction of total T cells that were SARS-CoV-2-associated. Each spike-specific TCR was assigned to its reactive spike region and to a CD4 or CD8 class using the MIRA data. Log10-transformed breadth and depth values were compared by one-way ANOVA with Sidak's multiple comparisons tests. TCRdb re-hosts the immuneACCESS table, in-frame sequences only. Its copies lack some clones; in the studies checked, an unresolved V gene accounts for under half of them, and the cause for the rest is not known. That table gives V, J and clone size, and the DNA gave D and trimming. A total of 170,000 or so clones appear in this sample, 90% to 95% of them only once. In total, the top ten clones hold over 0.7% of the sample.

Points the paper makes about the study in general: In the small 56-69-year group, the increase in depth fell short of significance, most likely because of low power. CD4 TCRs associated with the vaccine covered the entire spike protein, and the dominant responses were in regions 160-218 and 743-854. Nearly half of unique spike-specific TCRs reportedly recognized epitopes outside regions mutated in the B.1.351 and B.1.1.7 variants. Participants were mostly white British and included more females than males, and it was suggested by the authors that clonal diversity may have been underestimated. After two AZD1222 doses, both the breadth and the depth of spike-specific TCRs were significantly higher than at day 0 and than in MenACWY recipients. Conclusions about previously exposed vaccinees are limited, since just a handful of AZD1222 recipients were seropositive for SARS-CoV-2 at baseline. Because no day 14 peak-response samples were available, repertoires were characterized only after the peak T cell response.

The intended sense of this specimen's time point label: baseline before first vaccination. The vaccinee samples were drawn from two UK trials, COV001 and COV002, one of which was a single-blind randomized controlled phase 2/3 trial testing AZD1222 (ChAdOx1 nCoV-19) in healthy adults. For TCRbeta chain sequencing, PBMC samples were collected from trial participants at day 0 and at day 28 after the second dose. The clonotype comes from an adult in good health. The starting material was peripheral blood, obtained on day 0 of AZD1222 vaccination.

The CDR3 has the sequence CASRAGGENTEAFF. Read as DNA, the sequence is TGTGCCAGCAGGGCAGGGGGCGAGAACACTGAAGCTTTCTTT. The chain uses TRBV28 and TRBJ1-1; TRBD1 lines up with 8 middle nucleotides. Unmatched junction bases come to 4, with V trimmed by 6 bases and J by 1 base. The CDR3 sequence holds 14 residues, the cysteine and phenylalanine included. CDR3 DNA is the only sequence kept; it has 42 bases, read in frame from the first base. According to the germline V gene, CDR1 reads MDHEN and CDR2 reads SYDVKM.